This TCR beta chain stems from a study of patients and donors after allogeneic stem cell transplantation. Germline CDR1 SNHLY, CDR2 FYNNEI. Trimming at V came to 6 bases and at J to 10 bases, leaving 3 bases not matched to a gene. The CDR3 is 11 residues long. TCRdb called the RT-PCR reads again in MiXCR, with one record for every CDR3 protein. Of about 960,000 distinct CDR3 sequences listed, more than 15% are singletons. This clonotype appeared a few times. The sequencing input was blood, either unsorted or a sorted T cell fraction (not recorded which). The sequence was obtained from a human donor who was either an allogeneic HSCT recipient or a stem cell or donor lymphocyte infusion donor (not recorded which). It is not recorded whose cells these are; they may come from a transplant donor. The rearrangement links TRBV2 to TRBJ2-1; 7 bases are shared with TRBD2. The CDR3 DNA is TGTGCCAGCAGATCCGGGGGGGAGCAGTTCTTC. As protein: CASRSGGEQFF. Supplemented by reference TRBV2 and TRBJ2-1, the full variable domain reads EPEVTQTPSHQVTQMGQEVILRCVPISNHLYFYWYRQILGQKVEFLVSFYNNEISEKSEIFDDQFSVERPDGSNFTLKIRSTKLEDSAMYFCASRSGGEQFFGPGTRLTVL.